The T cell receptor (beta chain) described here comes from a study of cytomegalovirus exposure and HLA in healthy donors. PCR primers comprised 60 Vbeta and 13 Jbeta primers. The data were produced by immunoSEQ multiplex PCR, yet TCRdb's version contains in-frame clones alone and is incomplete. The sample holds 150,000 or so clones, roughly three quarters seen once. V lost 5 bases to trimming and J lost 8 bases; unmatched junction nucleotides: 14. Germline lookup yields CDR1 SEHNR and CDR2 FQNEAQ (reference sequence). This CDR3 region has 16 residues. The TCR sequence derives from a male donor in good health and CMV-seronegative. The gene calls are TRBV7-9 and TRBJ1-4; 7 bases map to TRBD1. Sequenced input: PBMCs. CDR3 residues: CASSHPLEQGKEKLFF. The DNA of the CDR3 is TGTGCCAGCAGCCACCCTCTAGAACAGGGGAAGGAAAAACTGTTTTTT.